The rows below give T cell receptor beta chains drawn from one sample of a study of T-cell memory formation after mild COVID-19. Each CDR3 protein is one row after TCRdb ran MiXCR on the 5' RACE reads. The sample includes about 180,000 distinct CDR3 sequences, around 15% seen only once; the top ten take about 2%. Sequencing input: PBMCs or a T cell subset sorted from them (not recorded which). All receptors come from an adult woman who had mild COVID-19 (a few samples of this study predate the infection). Cell type and time point are not known. Both conserved end residues are trimmed from each CDR3. Each record gives: V gene, J gene, CDR3 protein.

>TRBV29-1|TRBJ1-1
SVADRGGAEAF
>TRBV20-1|TRBJ2-2
SAEDGPLELF
>TRBV7-6|TRBJ1-2
ASSLAGHGYT
>TRBV7-8|TRBJ2-5
ASSPAGTGGGTQY
>TRBV6-5|TRBJ2-6
ASSRVSGGSGANVLT
>TRBV29-1|TRBJ2-3
SAGVGGGTDTQY
>TRBV3-1|TRBJ2-5
ATRTSGGPQETQY
>TRBV12-3/TRBV12-4|TRBJ1-5
ATGRVNQPQH
>TRBV7-2|TRBJ1-4
ASSYGRGGGNEKLF
>TRBV12-3/TRBV12-4|TRBJ2-1
ASSYPAESSYNEQF
>TRBV4-3|TRBJ2-7
ASSQGTRGPYEQY
>TRBV10-1|TRBJ2-1
ASSESEGVSPNEQF
>TRBV7-2|TRBJ2-1
ASSGRIPESYNEQF
>TRBV5-1|TRBJ2-1
ASSLVAGGPNNEQF
>TRBV29-1|TRBJ2-3
SVEGHLTDTQY
>TRBV12-3/TRBV12-4|TRBJ2-2
ASSFSVTGELF
>TRBV4-1|TRBJ1-1
ASSQAFEVGVEAF
>TRBV6-4|TRBJ2-5
ASSDTNGETQY
>TRBV11-3|TRBJ1-1
ASSLMGQGDTEAF
>TRBV7-2|TRBJ2-2
ASSPTGGSTGELF
>TRBV12-3/TRBV12-4|TRBJ2-5
ASSHRGGMETQY
>TRBV5-1|TRBJ2-3
ASSPRGSGSTDTQY
>TRBV20-1|TRBJ2-2
SARGVDSGASNTGELF
>TRBV20-1|TRBJ2-3
SASPQGGLSTDTQY
>TRBV27|TRBJ2-7
ASSYRGYEQY
>TRBV29-1|TRBJ1-1
SGRHGTVNTEAF
>TRBV27|TRBJ2-4
ASTPGQGALAKNIQY
>TRBV11-3|TRBJ1-1
ASSSPTGSQVRKQRWTEAF
>TRBV5-4|TRBJ2-5
ASSLEVQETQY
>TRBV6-2/TRBV6-3|TRBJ2-3
ASSRLRDTQY
>TRBV7-2|TRBJ2-7
ASSFRDRGYEQY
>TRBV7-9|TRBJ2-1
ASSLVMDYPRPNEQF
>TRBV4-1|TRBJ2-7
ASSQGQGNYEQY
>TRBV20-1|TRBJ2-1
SARTSGRRSYNEQF
>TRBV6-2/TRBV6-3|TRBJ2-7
ASSYSAGYEQY
>TRBV5-5|TRBJ1-5
ASSWGTVGNQPQH
>TRBV9|TRBJ2-1
ASSVAGLAEYNEQF
>TRBV29-1|TRBJ1-2
SVGGQGYGYT
>TRBV30|TRBJ1-3
AWSGSLGNTIY
>TRBV9|TRBJ2-7
ASSLAGHYEQY
>TRBV6-4|TRBJ2-1
ASSDIGRAVIGEQF
>TRBV10-3|TRBJ1-1
AISEETMNTEAF
>TRBV5-1|TRBJ1-1
ASSLGSLDSGAF
>TRBV20-1|TRBJ1-5
SATRQHNQPQH
>TRBV7-2|TRBJ2-1
ASSLRGSGMERPRDRDNEQF
>TRBV7-2|TRBJ2-3
ASSLGTSGVDTQY
>TRBV5-1|TRBJ1-1
ASSMARDTEAF
>TRBV25-1|TRBJ1-4
ASSGGVDEKLF
>TRBV11-2|TRBJ1-6
ASSSPNSPLH
>TRBV27|TRBJ1-1
ASSPGTGGNTEAF